This paragraph covers one T cell receptor (beta chain) sequence. Antigen: not known. Every patient was affected by relapse after autologous stem cell transplantation, while exposure to brentuximab vedotin was not uniform. The CDR3 runs to 16 residues. Trimming cost V 4 bases and J 6 bases, with 18 bases left between them. Germline CDR1 is MDHEN and CDR2 is SYDVKM. These data belong to a study of PD-1 blockade in classical Hodgkin lymphoma. Study at large: Treatment was intravenous nivolumab, 3 mg/kg every 2 weeks, until progression.

Assay: immunoSEQ multiplex PCR; the TCRdb copy retains only in-frame clones and omits some. The table has under 95,000 clones, 85% to 95% seen once; the top ten hold 8%. Study-level findings and limits: The study found that TCR diversity rose significantly by C4D1 in CD4+ but not CD8+ cells. Newly diagnosed patients had diversity similar to the baseline diversity of complete responders. The authors have not defined what causes the repertoire differences, possibly disease activity or prior therapy.

The receptor was derived from a human donor with classical Hodgkin lymphoma. The chain links TRBV28 to TRBJ2-2; a possible D gene is TRBD2 (5 bases). Sequencing was performed on peripheral blood mononuclear cells (PBMCs), taken at baseline. The CDR3 DNA follows: TGTGCCAGCAGTTCCGACGTCGGGGTTTTCGCCGGGGAGCTGTTTTTT. Protein sequence: CASSSDVGVFAGELFF.